This T cell receptor beta chain was observed in a study of T cell changes during pregnancy in multiple sclerosis. V lost 6 bases and J lost 3, with 15 bases in between. The CDR3 runs to 15 residues. CDR1 is MNHEY, CDR2 SMNVEV, per germline (reference sequence). The method was immunoSEQ multiplex PCR; TCRdb's version includes in-frame clones alone and lacks a portion of them. Of approximately 100,000 clones in the sample, roughly 92% are singletons; the top ten hold 3.5%. This sample comprised peripheral blood, obtained after pregnancy. This rearrangement joins TRBV27 to TRBJ2-1; D not certain. The TCR comes from a female donor with multiple sclerosis, enrolled in a pregnancy study. The CDR3 DNA is TGTGCCAGCAGCACGACTCCCCTGGGCTACAATGAGCAGTTCTTC. Its translation is CASSTTPLGYNEQFF.